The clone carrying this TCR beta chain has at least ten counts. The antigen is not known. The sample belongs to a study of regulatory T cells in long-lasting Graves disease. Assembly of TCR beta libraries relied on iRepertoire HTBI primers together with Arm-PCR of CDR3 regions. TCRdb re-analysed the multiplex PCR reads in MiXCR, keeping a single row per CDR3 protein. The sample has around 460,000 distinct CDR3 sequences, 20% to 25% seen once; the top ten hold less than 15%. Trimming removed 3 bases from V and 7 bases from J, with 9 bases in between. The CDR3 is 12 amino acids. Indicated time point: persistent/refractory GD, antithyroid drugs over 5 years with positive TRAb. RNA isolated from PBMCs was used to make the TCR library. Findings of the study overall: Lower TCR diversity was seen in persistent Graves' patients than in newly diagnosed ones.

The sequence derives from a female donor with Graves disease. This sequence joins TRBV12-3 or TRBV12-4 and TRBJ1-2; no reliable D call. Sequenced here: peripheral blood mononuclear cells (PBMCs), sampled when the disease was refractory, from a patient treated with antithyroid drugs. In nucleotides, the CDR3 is TGTGCCAGCAGTTTTGGGCAACGTGGCTACACCTTC. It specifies CASSFGQRGYTF.